This T cell receptor (beta chain) was observed in a study of cytomegalovirus exposure and HLA in healthy donors. Study-wide points: The investigators catalogued 164 TCR beta chains as cytomegalovirus-associated.

The V and J ends lost 3 bases and 1 base respectively, with 6 bases between them. The length of the CDR3 is 14 residues. Germline values: CDR1 KGHSH, CDR2 LQKENI. As regards this clone: Its antigen remains unidentified.

Primers: 60 Vbeta forward and 13 Jbeta reverse. The protocol was immunoSEQ multiplex PCR, while the TCRdb copy is restricted to in-frame clones and leaves out a portion. The data hold approximately 120,000 clones, with just under 75% observed a single time. Sequencing was carried out using PBMCs. The V and J genes are TRBV18 and TRBJ2-2; no clear D gene. This clonotype was sampled from a human donor in good health. CDR3 DNA: TGTGCCAGCTCACCCCAGTGGAACACCGGGGAGCTGTTTTTT. It is translated as CASSPQWNTGELFF.